These 23 T cell receptor beta chains were all obtained from the same sample, sequenced in a study of T cells after yellow fever vaccination. TCRdb recomputed calls from the 5' RACE reads with MiXCR, one row per CDR3 protein. The repertoire includes about 350,000 distinct CDR3 sequences, about 4% of them detected once, and just under 25% sits in the top ten. Sample: PBMCs, taken 5 days after the yellow fever booster vaccination. These receptors originate from a young man who received the YFV17D yellow fever vaccine.

Many counts were recorded for this clonotype. The chain combines TRBV9 with TRBJ2-5, with TRBD1 matching over 7 bases. The germline gives CDR1 SGDLS, CDR2 YYNGEE. Unmatched junction bases numbered 1, after V lost 3 bases and J lost 2 bases. The CDR3 totals 13 residues. CDR3 bases: TGTGCCAGCAGCGAACAGGGGCAAGAGACCCAGTACTTC. Translating gives CASSEQGQETQYF. The entire variable domain, with the rest obtained from reference TRBV9 and TRBJ2-5, is as follows: DSGVTQTPKHLITATGQRVTLRCSPRSGDLSVYWYQQSLDQGLQFLIQYYNGEERAKGNILERFSAQQFPDLHSELNLSSLELGDSALYFCASSEQGQETQYFGPGTRLLVL.

There are many counts of this clonotype. CDR3 nucleotides: TGCGCCAGCCGTACCGGGACAGGGGGCGAGGGCACTGAAGCTTTCTTT. Residues: CASRTGTGGEGTEAFF. The V call is TRBV5-1, the J call TRBJ1-1, with 12 bases lining up with TRBD1. Germline values: CDR1 SGHRS, CDR2 YFSETQ. V was clipped by 7 bases and J by 4 bases; unmatched bases: 11. The CDR3 is 16 amino acids.

This clonotype was detected a few times. The gene calls are TRBV4-3 and TRBJ2-5; 7 bases fit TRBD2. This CDR3 spans 15 amino acids. Germline assignment: CDR1 LGHNA and CDR2 YSLEER. The trim removed 0 bases at V and 4 bases at J, leaving 5 bases unmatched. The CDR3 loop reads CASSQDDRGGETQYF. CDR3 sequence (DNA): TGCGCCAGCAGCCAAGACGACCGCGGGGGAGAGACCCAGTACTTC.

This clonotype was counted a few times. The rearrangement uses TRBV7-2 and TRBJ2-7; the match to TRBD2 covers 10 bases. J was trimmed by 3 bases and V by 2 bases; bases with no gene match: 4. The CDR3 is 15 residues long. Germline CDR1 reads SGHTA; CDR2 reads FQGNSA. DNA of the CDR3: TGTGCCAGCAGCTTAAGGAGCGGGGGGGACTACGAGCAGTACGTC. Translated, it gives CASSLRSGGDYEQYV.

This clonotype has at least ten counts. The chain links TRBV6-5 to TRBJ1-1; possible D gene TRBD1, 5 bases. Trimming shortened V by 6 bases and J by 2 bases, and 10 bases separated the two germline ends. This CDR3 region has 13 residues. From germline, CDR1 is MNHEY and CDR2 SVGAGI. This chain's CDR3 is CASRTGGNTEAFF. DNA of the CDR3: TGTGCCAGCAGGACCGGGGGAAACACTGAAGCTTTCTTT.

This clonotype was counted only a few times. The chain links TRBV15 to TRBJ2-2; D ambiguous. The germline V gene encodes CDR1 LNHNV and CDR2 YYDKDF (reference sequence). Trimming took off 4 bases at V and 4 bases at J, with 7 bases between the two ends. The CDR3 sequence is 13 residues long. The CDR3 protein is CATSNWGTGELFF. The DNA for the CDR3 is TGTGCCACCAGCAACTGGGGCACCGGGGAGCTGTTTTTT.

This clonotype has ten or more counts. The chain employs TRBV6-2 or TRBV6-3 and TRBJ1-1; D call uncertain. The CDR3 contains 12 residues. Looked up from germline, CDR1 is MNHEY and CDR2 is SVGEGT. Trimming left V 4 bases short and J 4 bases short, with 7 bases between. CDR3: CASSWRTTEAFF. Written as DNA, the CDR3 is TGTGCCAGCAGTTGGCGAACCACTGAAGCTTTCTTT.

The chain uses TRBV7-9 and TRBJ2-3, with D perhaps matching TRBD2 (5 bases). The CDR3 has 17 residues. V lost 2 bases and J lost 4, with 19 bases in between. From germline, CDR1 is SEHNR and CDR2 FQNEAQ (reference sequence). Here the CDR3 reads CASSLKSVAGAADTQYF. CDR3 nucleotide sequence: TGTGCCAGCAGCTTAAAATCGGTTGCAGGAGCGGCAGATACGCAGTATTTT. The full variable domain, with the rest looked up from reference TRBV7-9 and TRBJ2-3, is DTGVSQNPRHKITKRGQNVTFRCDPISEHNRLYWYRQTLGQGPEFLTYFQNEAQLEKSRLLSDRFSAERPKGSFSTLEIQRTEQGDSAMYLCASSLKSVAGAADTQYFGPGTRLTVL.

In its sample, this clonotype was seen many times. V is TRBV7-2 and J is TRBJ2-5; TRBD2 matches at 9 bases. Trimming took 5 bases from V and 3 from J; bases not matched to a gene: 1. The CDR3 runs 13 residues. Germline V gives CDR1 SGHTA, CDR2 FQGNSA. The CDR3 bases are TGTGCCAGCAGCAGACTAGCGGAAGAGACCCAGTACTTC. Its translation: CASSRLAEETQYF. Combining the CDR3 with reference TRBV7-2 and TRBJ2-5 gives the whole variable domain GAGVSQSPSNKVTEKGKDVELRCDPISGHTALYWYRQSLGQGLEFLIYFQGNSAPDKSGLPSDRFSAERTGGSVSTLTIQRTQQEDSAVYLCASSRLAEETQYFGPGTRLLVL.

This clonotype has a count of ten or more. The genes are TRBV7-9 and TRBJ2-1; weak D call: TRBD1 (6 bases). Germline values: CDR1 SEHNR, CDR2 FQNEAQ (reference sequence). The CDR3 is 15 amino acids. Trimming removed 1 base from V and 7 bases from J, with 14 bases in between. The CDR3 bases are TGTGCCAGCAGCTTAGAAGGGGGTTTTTGGAATGAGCAGTTCTTC. Its protein product is CASSLEGGFWNEQFF.

This clonotype has more than one count but fewer than ten. V usage is TRBV20-1 and J usage is TRBJ1-4; D perhaps matches TRBD1 (5 bases). Germline loops: CDR1 DFQATT, CDR2 SNEGSKA (reference sequence). Trimming pared 4 bases from V and 5 bases from J, leaving 11 bases between. CDR3 length equals 13 residues. The CDR3 reads CSANPGANEKLFF. The CDR3 nucleotides read TGCAGTGCTAATCCCGGGGCGAATGAAAAACTGTTTTTT.

The gene calls are TRBV20-1 and TRBJ2-5; the D is unclear. V was clipped by 1 base and J by 5 bases, with 14 bases between them. Germline V lookup: CDR1 DFQATT, CDR2 SNEGSKA (reference sequence). This CDR3 comprises 14 residues. The CDR3 is CSARARVAGETQYF. CDR3 DNA sequence: TGCAGTGCTAGAGCCCGGGTGGCCGGGGAGACCCAGTACTTC.

This clonotype was detected many times. The CDR3 loop reads CASSPRESGELFF. CDR3 nucleotides: TGTGCCAGCAGCCCCCGGGAATCCGGGGAGCTGTTTTTT. The chain couples TRBV7-3 to TRBJ2-2; weak D call: TRBD2 (5 bases). Trimming stripped 5 bases from V and 6 bases from J, with 10 bases between. In germline, CDR1 is SGHTA, CDR2 FQGTGA. CDR3 size: 13 residues.

V and J are TRBV7-4 and TRBJ2-2; 13 bases align to TRBD2. Germline V gene data show CDR1 as SGHVT and CDR2 as SQSDAQ. Trimming cost V 5 bases and J 1 base; bases outside gene matches: 13. The CDR3 runs 20 residues. In nucleotides, the CDR3 is TGTGCCAGCAGCCCTATACCGAGACTAGCGGGGGGAAAGAACACCGGGGAGCTGTTTTTT. It is translated as CASSPIPRLAGGKNTGELFF.

This clonotype came up many times. The CDR3 region is CASSLEGARNYEQYF. CDR3 nucleotides: TGTGCCAGCAGCTTGGAAGGGGCGCGCAACTACGAGCAGTACTTC. The gene calls are TRBV5-4 and TRBJ2-7, with D tentatively TRBD1 (5 bases). Looked up from germline, CDR1 is SGHNT and CDR2 is YYREEE (reference sequence). The CDR3 runs to 15 residues. Trimming pared 0 bases from V and 3 bases from J, leaving 13 bases between.

This clonotype was found a few times. The J gene is TRBJ1-5, the V gene TRBV6-5; D may be TRBD1 (6 bases). The CDR3 is 17 amino acids. V lost 8 bases, J lost 0 bases, and 20 bases lay in between. Germline V CDR1 and CDR2: MNHEY, SVGAGI. The CDR3 nucleotides are TGTGCCAGCGGTCGGGCAGGGGCAGACCCTAGCAATCAGCCCCAGCATTTT. This gives the protein CASGRAGADPSNQPQHF.

This clonotype was seen only a few times. The gene calls are TRBV28 and TRBJ1-1, with D unclear. There are 12 residues in the CDR3. CDR1 and CDR2 from the germline V gene are MDHEN and SYDVKM. With 5 bases removed from V and 3 bases from J, the gap between germline ends came to 7 bases. CDR3 sequence (DNA): TGTGCCAGCAGTGACGGGTACACTGAAGCTTTCTTT. Translation: CASSDGYTEAFF.

This clonotype was seen repeatedly, ten times or more. V usage is TRBV7-3 and J usage is TRBJ1-1, with a possible D match to TRBD1 (5 bases). CDR1 and CDR2 from the germline V gene are SGHTA and FQGTGA. V gave up 5 bases and J gave up 0 bases, with 7 bases separating them. CDR3 length: 13 residues. CDR3 amino acids: CASSLQVNTEAFF. CDR3 in DNA: TGTGCCAGCAGCCTACAGGTGAACACTGAAGCTTTCTTT. The variable domain in full, completed from reference TRBV7-3 and TRBJ1-1, reads GAGVSQTPSNKVTEKGKYVELRCDPISGHTALYWYRQSLGQGPEFLIYFQGTGAADDSGLPNDRFFAVRPEGSVSTLKIQRTERGDSAVYLCASSLQVNTEAFFGQGTRLTVV.

A few counts support this clonotype. The rearrangement uses TRBV7-9 and TRBJ1-2; D not resolved. The V gene's germline CDR1 is SEHNR and CDR2 FQNEAQ (reference sequence). The CDR3 extends over 10 amino acids. Trimming took 8 bases from V and 13 from J, leaving 14 bases between them. The CDR3 DNA reads as TGTGCCAGCCGGGAAGGCGGATTCACCTTC. It specifies CASREGGFTF.

The chain recombines TRBV5-1 with TRBJ2-5, with TRBD1 matching over 8 bases. V was clipped by 6 bases and J by 3 bases; unmatched bases: 10. The CDR3 contains 15 residues. The V gene's germline CDR1 is SGHRS and CDR2 YFSETQ. The CDR3 region is CASNHQGAGEETQYF. The DNA for the CDR3 is TGCGCCAGCAACCACCAGGGGGCAGGCGAAGAGACCCAGTACTTC.

V is TRBV4-3 and J is TRBJ2-3, with 16 bases matching TRBD2. Germline V lookup: CDR1 LGHNA, CDR2 YSLEER. The CDR3 sequence is 18 residues long. J gave up 2 bases and V 4 bases, and 6 bases lay outside the gene matches. CDR3 sequence (DNA): TGCGCCAGCAGCCCGGGACTAGCGGGGGGGGACACCACAGATACGCAGTATTTT. It translates to CASSPGLAGGDTTDTQYF.

Of note for this clonotype: The junction differs from germline at one of its ends, possibly a read error. V gene TRBV7-7 combines with J gene TRBJ2-5; D is uncertain. CDR3 length: 13 amino acids. Per germline, CDR1 SSHAT and CDR2 FNYEAQ (reference sequence). CDR3 nucleotide sequence: TGTGCTAGCAGCCCAGAAGGGATCGAGACCCAGTACTTC. Amino acids: CASSPEGIETQYF.

The V gene is TRBV28, the J gene TRBJ1-2, with D perhaps TRBD1 (5 bases). The germline V gene has CDR1 MDHEN and CDR2 SYDVKM. CDR3 length equals 12 residues. V lost 6 bases and J 4 bases, leaving 9 bases between the germline ends. The CDR3 here is CASRWGTYGYTF. In DNA, the CDR3 is TGTGCCAGCAGATGGGGGACCTATGGCTACACCTTC.